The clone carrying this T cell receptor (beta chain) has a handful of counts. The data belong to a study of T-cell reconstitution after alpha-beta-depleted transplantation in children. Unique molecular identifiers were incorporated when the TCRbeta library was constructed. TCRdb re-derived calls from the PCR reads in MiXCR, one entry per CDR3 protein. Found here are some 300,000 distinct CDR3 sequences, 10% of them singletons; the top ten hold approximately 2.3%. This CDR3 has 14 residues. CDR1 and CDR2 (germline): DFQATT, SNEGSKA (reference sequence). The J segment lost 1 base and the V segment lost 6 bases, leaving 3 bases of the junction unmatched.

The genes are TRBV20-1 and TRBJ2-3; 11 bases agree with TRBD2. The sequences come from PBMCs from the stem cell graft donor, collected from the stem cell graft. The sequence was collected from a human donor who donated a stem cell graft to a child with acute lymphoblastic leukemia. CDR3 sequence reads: CSADSGRGTDTQYF. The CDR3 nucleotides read TGCAGTGCAGATAGCGGGAGGGGCACAGATACGCAGTATTTT.